The T cell receptor (beta chain) described here comes from a study of breast tumors, draining lymph nodes, adjacent tissues. At least ten counts were recorded for this clonotype. Its target is not known. This CDR3 has 15 residues. The germline V gene has CDR1 SGHKS and CDR2 YYEKEE (reference sequence). The V end lost 0 bases, the J end lost 6 bases, and 10 bases lay between the germline ends. General study findings and limits: Tumor and nontumor repertoires were significantly more similar in luminal-like than in basal-like breast cancer. Tumor T cell lymph node origin was a supported hypothesis, not proven. Compared with lymph nodes, tumors were less diverse; compared with nontumor tissue, more.

MiXCR, run by TCRdb on the multiplex PCR reads, gives a single entry per CDR3 protein. Here the sample spans some 170,000 distinct CDR3 sequences, around 35% being singletons. The lymph nodes were axillary draining lymph nodes from breast cancer patients. The TCR was taken from a female donor with breast cancer. Some clones in this sample may be carry-over from other donors' samples. The chain has TRBV5-5 and TRBJ1-6; tentatively, D is TRBD1 (5 bases). The specimen sequenced was axillary lymph node tissue. The CDR3 protein is CASSLVGEGNSPLHF. CDR3 DNA sequence: TGTGCCAGCAGCTTGGTAGGGGAGGGTAATTCACCCCTCCACTTT.